Shown below are 19 T cell receptor beta chains from a single sample sequenced in a study of cytomegalovirus exposure and HLA in healthy donors (dated by TCRdb to about 2017). To prepare the library, the immunoSEQ multiplex PCR assay was applied. For the multiplex PCR, a mixture combining 60 forward primers for TCR Vbeta segments and 13 reverse primers for TCR Jbeta segments was used. The table comes from immuneACCESS by way of TCRdb, which keeps in-frame sequences with V and J called. Part of the clones is missing from these tables; in studies checked, under half for an unresolved V gene and the rest for unknown reasons. This sample's clone table shows 70,000 to 80,000 clones. The ten largest make up around 2.5% of the sample. Sequencing input: PBMCs. The receptors shown here come from a man aged 40-49 years in good health and CMV-seronegative.

The chain couples TRBV7-8 to TRBJ1-4; D is possibly TRBD1 (5 bases). In germline, CDR1 is SGHVS, CDR2 FQNEAQ. There are 15 residues in the CDR3. Trimming removed 0 bases at V and 6 bases at J, with 11 bases between. In nucleotides, the CDR3 is TGTGCCAGCAGCTTAGCTCCAGGGAGGGATGAAAAACTGTTTTTT. This codes for CASSLAPGRDEKLFF.

This chain connects TRBV2 to TRBJ2-7; perhaps TRBD2 as D (6 bases). The CDR3 runs 13 residues. Germline V gene lookup returns CDR1 SNHLY and CDR2 FYNNEI. Trimming took 6 bases from V and 3 from J, leaving 12 bases between them. For the CDR3, the DNA is TGTGCCAGCAGACCCGGGAGTTTCTACGAGCAGTACTTC. Its protein product is CASRPGSFYEQYF.

The chain couples TRBV9 to TRBJ2-1; TRBD2 aligns across 12 bases. V shed 4 bases, J shed 9 bases, and the junction held 11 bases outside the gene matches. Germline V gene lookup returns CDR1 SGDLS and CDR2 YYNGEE. This CDR3 is 16 amino acids long. The CDR3 protein is CASSPGLAGFSGEQFF. CDR3 DNA sequence: TGTGCCAGCAGCCCCGGACTAGCGGGATTCTCTGGTGAGCAGTTCTTC.

The chain couples TRBV30 to TRBJ1-5, with D possibly being TRBD1 (5 bases). CDR3 size: 16 residues. V was cut by 0 bases and J by 6 bases, with 18 bases left in between. Germline V CDR1 and CDR2: GTSNPN, SVGIG (reference sequence). The CDR3 nucleotides are TGTGCCTGGAGTGTGAGGTCTGGCAGGGCTGGTCAGCCCCAGCATTTT. Translation: CAWSVRSGRAGQPQHF.

The chain links TRBV2 to TRBJ2-5; the match to TRBD1 covers 10 bases. The CDR3 is 14 amino acids. Germline V gene lookup returns CDR1 SNHLY and CDR2 FYNNEI. V dropped 1 base and J dropped 4; count of bases not matched to a gene: 0. CDR3 sequence: CASSEGTGGETQYF. The CDR3 DNA sequence: TGTGCCAGCAGTGAAGGGACAGGGGGAGAGACCCAGTACTTC.

This rearrangement joins TRBV11-3 to TRBJ2-5, with 14 bases aligning to TRBD2. The CDR3 length is 17 residues. Germline V gene lookup returns CDR1 SGHNT and CDR2 YENEEA. J gave up 4 bases and V 1 base, and 5 bases lay outside the gene matches. The CDR3 loop reads CASSLGGTSGGRETQYF. In DNA form, the CDR3 reads TGTGCCAGCAGCTTAGGGGGGACTAGCGGGGGAAGAGAGACCCAGTACTTC.

This chain links TRBV25-1 with TRBJ1-1, with 7 bases that match TRBD1. The CDR3 consists of 14 residues. Germline CDR1 and CDR2: MGHDK and SYGVNS. J was trimmed by 5 bases and V by 4 bases; bases with no gene match: 7. CDR3 DNA: TGTGCCAGCAGTGGGACAGGTAGAGGAACTGAAGCTTTCTTT. Amino acid sequence: CASSGTGRGTEAFF.

V and J are TRBV5-1 and TRBJ2-3, with TRBD2 matching 14 bases. The CDR3 spans 16 residues. Looked up from germline, CDR1 is SGHRS and CDR2 is YFSETQ. V dropped 3 bases and J dropped 1; count of bases not matched to a gene: 1. This chain's CDR3 is CASSSTSGGGTDTQYF. Written as DNA, the CDR3 is TGCGCCAGCAGCTCGACTAGCGGGGGGGGCACAGATACGCAGTATTTT.

The V and J genes are TRBV6-5 and TRBJ2-1; 10 bases align to TRBD1. This CDR3 contains 15 residues. Germline trimming cut 0 bases from V and 10 bases from J; bases unmatched to any gene: 6. CDR1 MNHEY and CDR2 SVGAGI come from the germline V gene. The DNA of the CDR3 is TGTGCCAGCAGTTACTCGGGACAGGGGACGGACGAGCAGTTCTTC. It translates to CASSYSGQGTDEQFF.

This sequence joins TRBV5-1 and TRBJ2-3; D is uncertain. Germline V gene data show CDR1 as SGHRS and CDR2 as YFSETQ. V was clipped by 1 base and J by 0 bases, with 9 bases between them. The CDR3 totals 15 residues. CDR3: CASSLNRPSTDTQYF. In nucleotides, the CDR3 is TGCGCCAGCAGCTTGAACAGACCTAGCACAGATACGCAGTATTTT.

The rearrangement joins TRBV2 to TRBJ2-1; 10 bases map to TRBD2. Trimming removed 5 bases from V and 9 bases from J; junction bases left unmatched: 10. This CDR3 comprises 15 residues. CDR1 is SNHLY, CDR2 FYNNEI, per germline. The CDR3 sequence: CASSLILAGRGEQFF. In DNA, the CDR3 is TGTGCCAGCAGTCTAATACTAGCGGGGAGAGGTGAGCAGTTCTTC. The full variable domain, completed using reference TRBV2 and TRBJ2-1, is EPEVTQTPSHQVTQMGQEVILRCVPISNHLYFYWYRQILGQKVEFLVSFYNNEISEKSEIFDDQFSVERPDGSNFTLKIRSTKLEDSAMYFCASSLILAGRGEQFFGPGTRLTVL.

This sequence joins TRBV5-1 and TRBJ2-7, with D hard to call. V lost 2 bases and J 2 bases, leaving 8 bases between the germline ends. Germline lookup yields CDR1 SGHRS and CDR2 YFSETQ. CDR3 size: 13 residues. The CDR3 spells CASSLEAAYEQYF. CDR3 DNA sequence: TGCGCCAGCAGCTTAGAGGCAGCCTACGAGCAGTACTTC.

This chain links TRBV30 with TRBJ1-1; TRBD1 might be the D (6 bases). The CDR3 spans 14 residues. Germline V gene sequence: CDR1 GTSNPN, CDR2 SVGIG (reference sequence). The V and J ends lost 7 bases and 3 bases respectively, with 18 bases between them. The CDR3 DNA reads as TGTGCCTTCCGTCAGGGGCAGGTTTACACTGAAGCTTTCTTT. Residues: CAFRQGQVYTEAFF.

The V call is TRBV19, the J call TRBJ1-6; D unclear. Germline CDR1 reads LNHDA; CDR2 reads SQIVND (reference sequence). The CDR3 has 14 amino acids. Trimming cost V 5 bases and J 6 bases, with 11 bases left between them. The CDR3 sequence: CASSFGRSNSPLHF. Written as DNA, the CDR3 is TGTGCCAGTAGTTTTGGCAGAAGTAATTCACCCCTCCACTTT.

The CDR3 nucleotides read TGCGCCAGCAGCGGGGTAGCGGGTCACCAAGAGACCCAGTACTTC. Translated: CASSGVAGHQETQYF. This chain links TRBV5-1 with TRBJ2-5; 7 bases align to TRBD2. The CDR3 runs 15 residues. Per the germline V gene, CDR1 is SGHRS and CDR2 is YFSETQ. V trimming: 4 bases; J trimming: 0 bases; junction bases outside the gene matches: 6.

This CDR3 is CASRVGADYEQYF. The CDR3 nucleotides read TGCGCCAGCAGGGTGGGGGCAGACTACGAGCAGTACTTC. This sequence joins TRBV5-1 and TRBJ2-7; possible D gene TRBD1, 6 bases. This CDR3 spans 13 amino acids. The germline CDR1 and CDR2 sequences are SGHRS and YFSETQ. Deletions cut 5 bases from V and 3 bases from J, with 12 bases between.

The chain uses TRBV30 and TRBJ1-1; perhaps TRBD1 as D (5 bases). This CDR3 has 14 residues. Between the trimmed V and J ends, which lost 2 bases and 0 bases, there was a span of 10 bases. Germline assignment: CDR1 GTSNPN and CDR2 SVGIG (reference sequence). The CDR3: CAWSKTAMNTEAFF. In DNA form, the CDR3 reads TGTGCCTGGAGTAAGACAGCCATGAACACTGAAGCTTTCTTT. Full variable domain (rest looked up from reference TRBV30 and TRBJ1-1): SQTIHQWPATLVQPVGSPLSLECTVEGTSNPNLYWYRQAAGRGLQLLFYSVGIGQISSEVPQNLSASRPQDRQFILSSKKLLLSDSGFYLCAWSKTAMNTEAFFGQGTRLTVV.

V and J are TRBV28 and TRBJ1-2, with TRBD1 identical over 7 bases. The CDR3 sequence is 12 residues long. CDR1 is MDHEN, CDR2 SYDVKM, per germline. The J segment lost 5 bases and the V segment lost 8 bases, leaving 5 bases of the junction unmatched. The CDR3, as DNA: TGTGCCAGCCGTGGGACAGATTATGGCTACACCTTC. Translating it yields CASRGTDYGYTF.

CDR3 in DNA: TGCGCCAGCAGCTTCGAGCGGGGGGATTACAATGAGCAGTTCTTC. The encoded protein is CASSFERGDYNEQFF. The chain uses TRBV5-1 and TRBJ2-1, with 9 bases matching TRBD2. The V gene end was trimmed by 2 bases and the J gene end by 4 bases; junction bases not matched to a gene: 4. The V gene's germline CDR1 is SGHRS and CDR2 YFSETQ. The CDR3 loop spans 15 amino acids.